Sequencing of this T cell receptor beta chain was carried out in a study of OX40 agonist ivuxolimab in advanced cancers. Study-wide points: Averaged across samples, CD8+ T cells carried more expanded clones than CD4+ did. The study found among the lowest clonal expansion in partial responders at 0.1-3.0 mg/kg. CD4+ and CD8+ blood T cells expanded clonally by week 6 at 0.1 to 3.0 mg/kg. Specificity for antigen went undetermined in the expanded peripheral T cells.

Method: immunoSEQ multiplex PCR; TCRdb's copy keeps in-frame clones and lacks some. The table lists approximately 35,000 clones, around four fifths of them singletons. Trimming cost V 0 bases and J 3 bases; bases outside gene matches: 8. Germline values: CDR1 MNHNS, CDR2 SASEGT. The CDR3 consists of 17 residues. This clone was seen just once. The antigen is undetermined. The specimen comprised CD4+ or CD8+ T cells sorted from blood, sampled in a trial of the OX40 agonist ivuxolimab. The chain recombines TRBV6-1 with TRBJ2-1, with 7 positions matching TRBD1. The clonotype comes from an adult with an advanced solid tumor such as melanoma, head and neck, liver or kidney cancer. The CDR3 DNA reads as TGTGCCAGCAGTGAAGCTGAAGACAGGGACCTCTACAATGAGCAGTTCTTC. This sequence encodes CASSEAEDRDLYNEQFF.